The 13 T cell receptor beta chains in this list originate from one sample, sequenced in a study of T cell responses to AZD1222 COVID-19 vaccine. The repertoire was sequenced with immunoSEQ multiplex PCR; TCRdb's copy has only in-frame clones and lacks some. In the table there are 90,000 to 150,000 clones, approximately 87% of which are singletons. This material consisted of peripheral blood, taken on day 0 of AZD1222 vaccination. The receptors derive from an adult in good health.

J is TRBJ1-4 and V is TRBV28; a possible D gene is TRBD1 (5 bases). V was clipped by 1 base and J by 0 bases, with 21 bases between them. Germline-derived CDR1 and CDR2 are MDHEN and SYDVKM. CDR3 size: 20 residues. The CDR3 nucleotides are TGTGCCAGCAGTTTATCTACAGGAGGCTTTAGCCCCGCAACTAATGAAAAACTGTTTTTT. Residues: CASSLSTGGFSPATNEKLFF.

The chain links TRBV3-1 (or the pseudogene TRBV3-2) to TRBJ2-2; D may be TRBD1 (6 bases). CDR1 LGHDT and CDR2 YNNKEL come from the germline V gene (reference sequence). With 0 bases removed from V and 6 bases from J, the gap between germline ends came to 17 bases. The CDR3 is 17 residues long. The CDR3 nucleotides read TGTGCCAGCAGCCAAGAGTACAGGGTCGCCTGGTCCGGGGAGCTGTTTTTT. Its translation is CASSQEYRVAWSGELFF.

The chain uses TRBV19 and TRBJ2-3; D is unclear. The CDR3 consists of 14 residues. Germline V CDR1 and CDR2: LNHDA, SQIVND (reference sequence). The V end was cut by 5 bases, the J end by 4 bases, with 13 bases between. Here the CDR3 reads CASSSHSIPDTQYF. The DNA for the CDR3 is TGTGCCAGTAGTTCCCACTCGATCCCAGATACGCAGTATTTT. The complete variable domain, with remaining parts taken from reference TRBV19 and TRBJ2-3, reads DGGITQSPKYLFRKEGQNVTLSCEQNLNHDAMYWYRQDPGQGLRLIYYSQIVNDFQKGDIAEGYSVSREKKESFPLTVTSAQKNPTAFYLCASSSHSIPDTQYFGPGTRLTVL.

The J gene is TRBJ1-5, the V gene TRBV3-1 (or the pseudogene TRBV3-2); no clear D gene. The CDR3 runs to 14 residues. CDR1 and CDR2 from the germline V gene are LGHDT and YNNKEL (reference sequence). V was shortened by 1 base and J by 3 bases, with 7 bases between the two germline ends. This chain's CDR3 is CASSQGGYNQPQHF. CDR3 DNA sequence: TGTGCCAGCAGCCAAGGCGGTTACAATCAGCCCCAGCATTTT.

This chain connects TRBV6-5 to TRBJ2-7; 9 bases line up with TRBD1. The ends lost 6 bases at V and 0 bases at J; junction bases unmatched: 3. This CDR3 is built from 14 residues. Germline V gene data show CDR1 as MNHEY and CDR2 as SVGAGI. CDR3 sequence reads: CASSRQGGSYEQYF. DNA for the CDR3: TGTGCCAGCAGCCGACAGGGGGGCTCCTACGAGCAGTACTTC.

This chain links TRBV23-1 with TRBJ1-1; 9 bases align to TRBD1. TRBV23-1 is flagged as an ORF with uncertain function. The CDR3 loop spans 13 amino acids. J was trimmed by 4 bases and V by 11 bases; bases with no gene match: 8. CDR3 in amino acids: CAGKRDRVTEAFF. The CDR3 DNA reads TGCGCCGGTAAGAGGGACAGGGTCACTGAAGCTTTCTTT.

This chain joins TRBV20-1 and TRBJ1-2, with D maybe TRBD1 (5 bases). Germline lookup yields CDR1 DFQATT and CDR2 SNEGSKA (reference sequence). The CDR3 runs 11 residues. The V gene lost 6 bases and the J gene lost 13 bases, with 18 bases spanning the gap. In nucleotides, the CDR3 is TGCAGTGCAGCTCTCCAGGGAGAGAGCACCTTC. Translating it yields CSAALQGESTF.

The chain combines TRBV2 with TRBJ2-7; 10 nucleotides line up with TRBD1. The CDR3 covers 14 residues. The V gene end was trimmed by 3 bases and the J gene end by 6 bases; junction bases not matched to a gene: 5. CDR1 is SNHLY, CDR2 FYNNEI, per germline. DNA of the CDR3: TGTGCCAGCAGTGAGGACAGGGGGTTTGGCGAGCAGTACTTC. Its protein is CASSEDRGFGEQYF.

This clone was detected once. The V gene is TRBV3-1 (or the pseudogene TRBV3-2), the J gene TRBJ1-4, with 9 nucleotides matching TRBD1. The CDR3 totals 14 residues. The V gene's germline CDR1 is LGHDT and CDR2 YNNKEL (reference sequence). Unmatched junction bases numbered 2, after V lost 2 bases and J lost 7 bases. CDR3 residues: CASSQTGGGEKLFF. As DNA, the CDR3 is TGTGCCAGCAGCCAAACAGGGGGCGGTGAAAAACTGTTTTTT.

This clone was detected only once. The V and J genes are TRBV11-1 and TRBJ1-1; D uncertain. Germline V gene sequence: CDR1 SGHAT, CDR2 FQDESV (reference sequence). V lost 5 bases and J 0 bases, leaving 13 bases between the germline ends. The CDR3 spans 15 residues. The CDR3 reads CASSTPERMNTEAFF. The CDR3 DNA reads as TGTGCCAGCAGCACCCCAGAGCGGATGAACACTGAAGCTTTCTTT.

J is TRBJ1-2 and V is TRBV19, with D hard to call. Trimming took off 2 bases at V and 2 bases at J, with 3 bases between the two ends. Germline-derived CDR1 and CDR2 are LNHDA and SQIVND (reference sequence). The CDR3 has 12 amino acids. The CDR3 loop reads CASSITNYGYTF. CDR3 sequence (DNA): TGTGCCAGTAGTATAACGAACTATGGCTACACCTTC.

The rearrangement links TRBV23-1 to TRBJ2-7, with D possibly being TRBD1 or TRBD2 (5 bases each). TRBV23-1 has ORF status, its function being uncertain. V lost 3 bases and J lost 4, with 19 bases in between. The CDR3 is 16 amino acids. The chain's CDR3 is CASSHPPGPILYEQYF. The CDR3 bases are TGCGCCAGCAGTCACCCCCCGGGACCTATCCTATACGAGCAGTACTTC.

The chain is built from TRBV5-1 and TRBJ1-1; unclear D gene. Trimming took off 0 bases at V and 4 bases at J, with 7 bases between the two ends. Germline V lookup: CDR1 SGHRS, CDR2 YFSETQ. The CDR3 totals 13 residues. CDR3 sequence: CASSLVGVTEAFF. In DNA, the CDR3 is TGCGCCAGCAGCTTGGTTGGGGTCACTGAAGCTTTCTTT.